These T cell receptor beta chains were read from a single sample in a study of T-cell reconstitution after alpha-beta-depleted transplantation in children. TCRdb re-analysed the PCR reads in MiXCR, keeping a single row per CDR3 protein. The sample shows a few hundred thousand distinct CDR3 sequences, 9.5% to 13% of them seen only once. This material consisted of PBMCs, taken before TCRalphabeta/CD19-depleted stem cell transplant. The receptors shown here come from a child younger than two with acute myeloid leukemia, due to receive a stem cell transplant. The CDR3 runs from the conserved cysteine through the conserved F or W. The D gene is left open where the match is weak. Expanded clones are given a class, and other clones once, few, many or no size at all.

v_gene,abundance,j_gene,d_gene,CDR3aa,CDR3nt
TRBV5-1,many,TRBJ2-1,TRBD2,CASTTVAGVNNEQFF,TGCGCCAGCACCACCGTAGCGGGAGTGAACAATGAGCAGTTCTTC
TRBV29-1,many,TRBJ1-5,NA,CSVKPDGSNQPQHF,TGCAGCGTTAAGCCGGACGGTAGCAATCAGCCCCAGCATTTT
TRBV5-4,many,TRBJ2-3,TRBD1,CASSWTGRTDTQYF,TGTGCCAGCAGCTGGACAGGGAGAACAGATACGCAGTATTTT
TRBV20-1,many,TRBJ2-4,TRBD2,CSASSGTGAKNIQYF,TGCAGTGCTAGTAGCGGGACCGGAGCCAAAAACATTCAGTACTTC
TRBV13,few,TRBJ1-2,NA,CASSLVTGPLDGYTF,TGTGCCAGCAGCTTAGTTACGGGGCCCCTAGATGGCTACACCTTC
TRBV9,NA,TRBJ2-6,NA,CASSVQGGANVLTF,TGTGCCAGCAGCGTACAGGGTGGGGCCAACGTCCTGACTTTC
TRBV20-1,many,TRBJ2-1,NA,CSARLLSSDDGYNEQFF,TGCAGTGCTAGATTGCTCTCCTCGGACGACGGGTACAATGAGCAGTTCTTC
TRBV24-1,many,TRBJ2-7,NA,CATSESLGEQYF,TGTGCCACCAGTGAATCTTTAGGCGAGCAGTACTTC
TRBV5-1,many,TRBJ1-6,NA,CASSFWTVESPLHF,TGCGCCAGCAGCTTCTGGACGGTAGAATCACCCCTCCACTTT
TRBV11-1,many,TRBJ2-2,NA,CASSLDYTNTGELFF,TGTGCCAGCAGCTTAGACTACACCAACACCGGGGAGCTGTTTTTT
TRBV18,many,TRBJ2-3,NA,CASSPQGTDTQYF,TGTGCCAGCTCACCACAGGGAACAGATACGCAGTATTTT
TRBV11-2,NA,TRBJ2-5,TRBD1,CASSAHDRVQETQYF,TGTGCCAGCAGCGCCCACGACAGGGTCCAAGAGACCCAGTACTTC
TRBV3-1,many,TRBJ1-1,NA,CASSRGGDTEAFF,TGTGCCAGCAGCCGGGGGGGGGACACTGAAGCTTTCTTT
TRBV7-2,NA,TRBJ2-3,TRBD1,CASSPAETGAFDTQYF,TGTGCCAGCAGCCCGGCGGAGACAGGGGCTTTCGATACGCAGTATTTT
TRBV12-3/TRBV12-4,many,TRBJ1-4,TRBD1,CASLGTDEKLFF,TGTGCCAGCCTTGGGACAGATGAAAAACTGTTTTTT
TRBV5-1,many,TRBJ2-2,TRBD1,CASSRRQGPGELFF,TGCGCCAGCAGCCGTAGACAGGGGCCCGGGGAGCTGTTTTTT
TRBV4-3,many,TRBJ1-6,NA,CASSQEPHRAYNSPLHF,TGCGCCAGCAGCCAAGAGCCCCACAGGGCCTATAATTCACCCCTCCACTTT
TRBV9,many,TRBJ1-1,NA,CASSSLGQMNTEAFF,TGTGCCAGCAGCTCGTTGGGACAAATGAACACTGAAGCTTTCTTT
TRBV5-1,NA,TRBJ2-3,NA,CASSLGDREDTDTQYF,TGCGCCAGCAGCTTGGGTGACAGGGAGGACACAGATACGCAGTATTTT
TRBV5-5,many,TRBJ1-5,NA,CASSGARGPGQPQHF,TGTGCCAGCAGCGGGGCCAGAGGACCGGGTCAGCCCCAGCATTTT
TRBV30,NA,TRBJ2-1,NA,CARQGQINNEQFF,TGTGCCCGCCAAGGGCAGATTAATAATGAGCAGTTCTTC
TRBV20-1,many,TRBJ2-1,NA,CSATPPRADNEQFF,TGCAGTGCTACACCCCCTAGGGCAGACAATGAGCAGTTCTTC
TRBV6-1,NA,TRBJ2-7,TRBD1,CASSVDRGSYEQYF,TGTGCCAGCAGTGTAGACAGGGGTTCCTACGAGCAGTACTTC
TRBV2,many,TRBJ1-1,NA,CASRVELQENTEAFF,TGTGCCAGCAGGGTGGAGTTACAGGAGAACACTGAAGCTTTCTTT
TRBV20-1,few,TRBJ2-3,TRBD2,CSRLAGYTDTQYF,TGCAGTCGACTAGCGGGGTACACAGATACGCAGTATTTT
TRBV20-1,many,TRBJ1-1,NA,CSARGGRAVTEAFF,TGCAGTGCTAGAGGAGGGCGGGCGGTAACTGAAGCTTTCTTT
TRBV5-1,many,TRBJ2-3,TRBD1,CASSPGGVGTDTQYF,TGCGCCAGCAGCCCAGGGGGAGTTGGCACAGATACGCAGTATTTT
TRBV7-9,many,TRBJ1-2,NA,CASSSAKPPYGYTF,TGTGCCAGCAGCTCGGCGAAACCTCCCTATGGCTACACCTTC
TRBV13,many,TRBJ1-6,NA,CASSLGPQNSPLHF,TGTGCCAGCAGCTTAGGACCCCAGAATTCACCCCTCCACTTT
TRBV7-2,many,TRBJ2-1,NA,CASRLEGGNEQFF,TGTGCCAGCAGACTAGAGGGGGGTAATGAGCAGTTCTTC
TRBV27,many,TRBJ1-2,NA,CASSAHTDYGYTF,TGTGCCAGCAGTGCCCACACCGACTATGGCTACACCTTC
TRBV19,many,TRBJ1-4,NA,CASSAALLTNEKLFF,TGTGCCAGCAGTGCAGCCCTTCTCACTAATGAAAAACTGTTTTTT
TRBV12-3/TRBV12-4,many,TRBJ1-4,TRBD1,CASSLNPGGNEKLFF,TGTGCCAGCAGTTTAAACCCAGGGGGTAATGAAAAACTGTTTTTT
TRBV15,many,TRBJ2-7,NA,CATSNRRLIDYEQYF,TGTGCCACCAGCAACCGCAGACTCATAGACTACGAGCAGTACTTC
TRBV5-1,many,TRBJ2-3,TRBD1,CASSEQGAGTDTQYF,TGCGCCAGCAGCGAGCAGGGGGCTGGCACAGATACGCAGTATTTT
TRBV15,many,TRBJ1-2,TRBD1,CATSRGGRGRDYGYTF,TGTGCCACCAGCAGAGGCGGCAGGGGGCGAGACTATGGCTACACCTTC
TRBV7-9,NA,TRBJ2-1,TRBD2,CASSHRTSGGDEQFF,TGTGCCAGCAGCCATCGGACTAGCGGGGGAGATGAGCAGTTCTTC
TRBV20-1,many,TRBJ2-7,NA,CSASASSYEQYF,TGCAGTGCTAGCGCGAGCTCCTACGAGCAGTACTTC
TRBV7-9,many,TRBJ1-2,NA,CASSPGQSPHYGYTF,TGTGCCAGCAGCCCTGGACAGTCGCCGCACTATGGCTACACCTTC
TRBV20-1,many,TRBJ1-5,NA,CSAWADYSNQPQHF,TGCAGTGCTTGGGCAGATTATAGCAATCAGCCCCAGCATTTT
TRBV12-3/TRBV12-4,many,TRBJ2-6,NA,CASRLQGVGANVLTF,TGTGCCAGCAGACTACAGGGAGTCGGGGCCAACGTCCTGACTTTC
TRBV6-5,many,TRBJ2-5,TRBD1,CASSYSNVRGPETQYF,TGTGCCAGCAGTTACTCGAATGTTAGGGGGCCTGAGACCCAGTACTTC
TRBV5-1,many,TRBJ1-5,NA,CASSEAGSEGQPQHF,TGCGCCAGCAGCGAAGCCGGCTCCGAGGGGCAGCCCCAGCATTTT
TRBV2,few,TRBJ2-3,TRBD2,CASSDLAGVDTQYF,TGTGCCAGCAGTGACTTAGCGGGAGTTGATACGCAGTATTTT
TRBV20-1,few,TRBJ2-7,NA,CSARDLQKEYEQYF,TGCAGTGCTAGAGATTTACAGAAAGAATACGAGCAGTACTTC
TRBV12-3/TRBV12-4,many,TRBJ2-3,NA,CASSPRGPNTDTQYF,TGTGCCAGCAGCCCGAGGGGACCCAACACAGATACGCAGTATTTT
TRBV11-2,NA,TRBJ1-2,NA,CASSFWGRDGYTF,TGTGCCAGCAGCTTTTGGGGGCGGGATGGCTACACCTTC
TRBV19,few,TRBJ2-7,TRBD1,CASSMGQVSYEQYF,TGTGCCAGTAGTATGGGACAGGTATCCTACGAGCAGTACTTC
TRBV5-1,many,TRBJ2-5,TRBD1,CASSLGTGKETQYF,TGCGCCAGCAGCCTGGGGACAGGGAAAGAGACCCAGTACTTC
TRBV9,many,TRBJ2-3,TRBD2,CASSAGLAGTDTQYF,TGTGCCAGCAGCGCTGGACTAGCGGGGACAGATACGCAGTATTTT
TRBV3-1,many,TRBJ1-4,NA,CASSQAGATNEKLFF,TGTGCCAGCAGCCAAGCAGGAGCAACTAATGAAAAACTGTTTTTT
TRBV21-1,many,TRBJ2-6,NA,CASSPPRTGANVLTF,TGTGCCAGCAGCCCCCCTCGCACGGGGGCCAACGTCCTGACTTTC
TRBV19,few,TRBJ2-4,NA,CASTTAELAKNIQYF,TGTGCCAGTACCACAGCTGAACTAGCCAAAAACATTCAGTACTTC
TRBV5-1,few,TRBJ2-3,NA,CASSWTGTDTQYF,TGCGCCAGCAGCTGGACGGGCACAGATACGCAGTATTTT